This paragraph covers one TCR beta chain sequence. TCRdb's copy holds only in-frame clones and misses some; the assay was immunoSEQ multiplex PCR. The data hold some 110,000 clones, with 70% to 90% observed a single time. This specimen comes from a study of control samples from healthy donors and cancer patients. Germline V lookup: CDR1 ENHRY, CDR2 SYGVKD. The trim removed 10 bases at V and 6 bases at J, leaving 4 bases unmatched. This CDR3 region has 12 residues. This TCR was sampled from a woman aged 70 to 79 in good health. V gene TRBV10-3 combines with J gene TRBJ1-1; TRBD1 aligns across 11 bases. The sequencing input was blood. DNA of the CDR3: TGTGCCAGCGGACAGGGGGCTGCTGAAGCTTTCTTT. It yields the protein CASGQGAAEAFF.